The rows below give T cell receptor beta chains drawn from one sample of a study of blood T cell repertoires in COVID-19. Assay: immunoSEQ multiplex PCR; the TCRdb copy retains only in-frame clones and omits some. The sample yields about 200,000 clones, around 88% seen once. Input material: PBMCs or T cells enriched from blood (not recorded which). The receptors derive from a man in his forties or fifties with acute COVID-19. CDR3s include the opening cysteine and the closing phenylalanine or tryptophan. A D gene is named only where the DNA matches it firmly. Expanded clones get a size class; other rows say once, few or many, or leave the size out.

clone_size d_call j_call v_call cdr3_aa cdr3_nt
. . TRBJ2-1 TRBV29-1 CSTEGGIVNEQFF TGCAGCACTGAGGGCGGGATCGTCAATGAGCAGTTCTTC
. . TRBJ2-5 TRBV12-3/TRBV12-4 CASSSRRETQYF TGTGCCAGCAGTTCCCGGAGGGAGACCCAGTACTTC
. . TRBJ2-5 TRBV28 CASSGNRVGETQYF TGTGCCAGCAGTGGGAACAGGGTTGGGGAGACCCAGTACTTC
once TRBD1 TRBJ2-1 TRBV7-2 CASSLAQGVKFF TGTGCCAGCAGCTTAGCGCAGGGGGTCAAGTTCTTC
once . TRBJ1-5 TRBV28 CASSLGQLANQPQHF TGTGCCAGCAGTTTAGGGCAACTCGCAAATCAGCCCCAGCATTTT
. . TRBJ1-1 TRBV9 CASSVDPGTPAFF TGTGCCAGCAGCGTAGATCCCGGGACTCCGGCTTTCTTT
. TRBD1 TRBJ2-5 TRBV9 CASSYGDREGQETQYF TGTGCCAGCAGCTACGGGGACAGGGAAGGGCAAGAGACCCAGTACTTC
. . TRBJ1-5 TRBV28 CASRLSGYQPQHF TGTGCCAGCAGATTGTCCGGTTACCAGCCCCAGCATTTT
. . TRBJ1-1 TRBV21-1 CAIAQGHTEAFF TGTGCCATTGCCCAGGGCCACACTGAAGCTTTCTTT
. TRBD1 TRBJ1-2 TRBV29-1 CSVDGRDRGRKDYGYTF TGCAGCGTTGATGGCCGGGACAGGGGACGTAAGGACTATGGCTACACCTTC
. . TRBJ2-5 TRBV20-1 CSASRFDREQETQYF TGCAGTGCTAGTAGATTCGACAGAGAACAAGAGACCCAGTACTTC
once TRBD2 TRBJ2-1 TRBV11-2 CASTEQLAPKGNEQFF TGTGCCAGCACCGAACAACTAGCGCCAAAGGGGAATGAGCAGTTCTTC
. . TRBJ1-6 TRBV7-3 CASSLRGVGDNSPLHF TGTGCCAGCAGCTTACGGGGAGTAGGAGATAATTCACCCCTCCACTTT
. TRBD1 TRBJ1-2 TRBV5-1 CASSFYDRGYSWDGYTF TGCGCCAGCAGCTTCTATGACAGGGGTTACAGTTGGGACGGCTACACCTTC
. . TRBJ1-1 TRBV6-2/TRBV6-3 CASSRGHYPEAFF TGTGCCAGCAGCCGGGGACATTACCCTGAAGCTTTCTTT
. . TRBJ2-7 TRBV6-5 CASSYVRGSYEQYF TGTGCCAGCAGTTATGTTCGCGGGTCCTACGAGCAGTACTTC
. TRBD1 TRBJ1-5 TRBV4-2 CASSQDEQGQGNQPQHF TGTGCCAGCAGCCAAGATGAGCAGGGACAGGGGAATCAGCCCCAGCATTTT
. . TRBJ2-5 TRBV18 CASSPMVTNQETQYF TGTGCCAGCTCACCGATGGTGACAAACCAAGAGACCCAGTACTTC
. . TRBJ2-1 TRBV28 CASRKNRGNEQFF TGTGCCAGTCGGAAGAACCGAGGAAATGAGCAGTTCTTC
. . TRBJ1-1 TRBV28 CASSHPDSLPHTEAFF TGTGCCAGCAGTCACCCGGACAGCTTACCACACACTGAAGCTTTCTTT
. . TRBJ2-3 TRBV5-1 CASSLSGREADTQYF TGCGCCAGCAGCTTGAGCGGACGAGAAGCAGATACGCAGTATTTT
. . TRBJ2-5 TRBV7-9 CASSLAIPGLRETQYF TGTGCCAGCAGCTTAGCGATCCCAGGGCTGAGGGAGACCCAGTACTTC
few . TRBJ1-6 TRBV2 CASSDPTGRSPLHF TGTGCCAGCAGTGATCCCACAGGGCGGTCACCCCTCCACTTT
. . TRBJ1-2 TRBV6-5 CASNWGRGDGYTF TGTGCCAGCAATTGGGGGCGAGGGGATGGCTACACCTTC
. . TRBJ1-6 TRBV4-1 CASSQYRVLFPNSPLHF TGCGCCAGCAGCCAATACAGGGTACTATTCCCTAATTCACCCCTCCACTTT
. . TRBJ2-2 TRBV4-1 CASSQGDSYTGELFF TGCGCCAGCAGCCAGGGGGACTCCTACACCGGGGAGCTGTTTTTT
. . TRBJ1-1 TRBV19 CASSSEGVTGSHTEAFF TGTGCCAGTAGTTCCGAAGGGGTTACAGGGAGCCACACTGAAGCTTTCTTT
. TRBD2 TRBJ2-7 TRBV5-8 CASKGGLAVSYEQYF TGTGCCAGCAAGGGTGGGCTAGCGGTCTCCTACGAGCAGTACTTC
few TRBD1 TRBJ1-4 TRBV7-9 CASSQTGGGEKLFF TGTGCCAGCAGCCAGACAGGGGGTGGTGAAAAACTGTTTTTT